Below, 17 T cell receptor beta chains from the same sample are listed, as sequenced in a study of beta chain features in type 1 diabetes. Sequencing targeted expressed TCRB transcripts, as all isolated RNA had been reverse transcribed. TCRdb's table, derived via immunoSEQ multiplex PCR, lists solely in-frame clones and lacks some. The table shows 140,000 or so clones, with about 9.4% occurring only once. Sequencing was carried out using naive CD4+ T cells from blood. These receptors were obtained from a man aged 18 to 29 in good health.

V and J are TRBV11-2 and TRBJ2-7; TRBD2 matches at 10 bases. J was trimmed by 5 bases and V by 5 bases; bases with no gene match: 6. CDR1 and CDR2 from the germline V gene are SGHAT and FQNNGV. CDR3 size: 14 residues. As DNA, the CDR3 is TGTGCCAGCAGCGTAACTAGCGGGGTGGACGAGCAGTACTTC. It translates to CASSVTSGVDEQYF.

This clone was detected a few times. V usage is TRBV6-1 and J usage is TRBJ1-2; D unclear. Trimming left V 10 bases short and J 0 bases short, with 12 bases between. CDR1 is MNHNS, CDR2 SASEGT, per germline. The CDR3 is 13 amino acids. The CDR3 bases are TGTGCCACATCCCACACCACTAACTATGGCTACACCTTC. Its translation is CATSHTTNYGYTF.

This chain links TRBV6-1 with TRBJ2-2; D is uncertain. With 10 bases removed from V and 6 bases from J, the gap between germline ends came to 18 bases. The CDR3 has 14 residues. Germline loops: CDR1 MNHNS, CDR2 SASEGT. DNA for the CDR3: TGTGCCACCATACTACCGATGAGTCCCGGGGAGCTGTTTTTT. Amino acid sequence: CATILPMSPGELFF.

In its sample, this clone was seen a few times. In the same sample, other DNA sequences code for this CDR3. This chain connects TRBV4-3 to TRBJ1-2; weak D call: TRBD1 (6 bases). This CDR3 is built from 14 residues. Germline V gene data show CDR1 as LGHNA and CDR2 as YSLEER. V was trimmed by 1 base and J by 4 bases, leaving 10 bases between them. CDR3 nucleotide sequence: TGCGCCAGCAGCCAAGGGGGGGGCGGCTATGGCTACACCTTC. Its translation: CASSQGGGGYGYTF.

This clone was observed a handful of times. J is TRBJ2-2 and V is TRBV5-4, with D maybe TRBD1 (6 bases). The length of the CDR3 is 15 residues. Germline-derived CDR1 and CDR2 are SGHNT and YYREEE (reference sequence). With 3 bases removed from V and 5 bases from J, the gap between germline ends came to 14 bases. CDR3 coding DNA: TGTGCCAGCAGCTACCGTGGACAGTTAACCGGGGAGCTGTTTTTT. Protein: CASSYRGQLTGELFF.

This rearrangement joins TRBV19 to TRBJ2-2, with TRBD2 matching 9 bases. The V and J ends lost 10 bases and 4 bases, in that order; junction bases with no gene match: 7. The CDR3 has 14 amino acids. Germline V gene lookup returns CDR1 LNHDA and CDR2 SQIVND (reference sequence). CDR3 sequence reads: CATEAAGGTGELFF. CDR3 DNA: TGTGCCACAGAAGCAGCGGGGGGCACCGGGGAGCTGTTTTTT.

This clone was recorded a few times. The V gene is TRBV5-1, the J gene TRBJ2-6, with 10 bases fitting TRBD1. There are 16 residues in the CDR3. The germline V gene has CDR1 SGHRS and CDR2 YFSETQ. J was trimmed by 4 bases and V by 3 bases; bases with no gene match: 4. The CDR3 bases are TGCGCCAGCAGCTCGGACAGGGGGACCGGGGCCAACGTCCTGACTTTC. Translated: CASSSDRGTGANVLTF.

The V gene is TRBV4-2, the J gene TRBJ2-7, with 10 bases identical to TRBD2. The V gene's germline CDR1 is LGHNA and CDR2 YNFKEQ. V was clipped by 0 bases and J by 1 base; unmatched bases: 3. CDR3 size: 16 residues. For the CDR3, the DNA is TGTGCCAGCAGCCAAGACGAGCGGGGGGGTTCCTACGAGCAGTACTTC. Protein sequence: CASSQDERGGSYEQYF.

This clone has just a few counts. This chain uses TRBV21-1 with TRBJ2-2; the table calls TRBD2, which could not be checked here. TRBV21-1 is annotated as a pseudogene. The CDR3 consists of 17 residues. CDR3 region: CASSKAGGGKYTGELFF. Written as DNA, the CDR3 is TGTGCCAGCAGCAAAGCTGGCGGGGGAAAATACACCGGGGAGCTGTTTTTT.

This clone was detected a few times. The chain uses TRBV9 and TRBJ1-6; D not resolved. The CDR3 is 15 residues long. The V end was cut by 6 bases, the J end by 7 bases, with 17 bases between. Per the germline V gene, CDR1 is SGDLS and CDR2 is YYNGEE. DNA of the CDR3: TGTGCCAGCAATAGTATGGGAGGGTGGAATTCACCCCTCCACTTT. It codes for CASNSMGGWNSPLHF. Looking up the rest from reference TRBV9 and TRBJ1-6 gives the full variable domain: DSGVTQTPKHLITATGQRVTLRCSPRSGDLSVYWYQQSLDQGLQFLIQYYNGEERAKGNILERFSAQQFPDLHSELNLSSLELGDSALYFCASNSMGGWNSPLHFGNGTRLTVT.

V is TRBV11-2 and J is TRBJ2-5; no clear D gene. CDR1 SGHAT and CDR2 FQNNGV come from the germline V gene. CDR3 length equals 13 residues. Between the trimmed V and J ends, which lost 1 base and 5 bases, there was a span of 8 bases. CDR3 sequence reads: CASSLVGRETQYF. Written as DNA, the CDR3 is TGTGCCAGCAGCTTAGTAGGCAGGGAGACCCAGTACTTC.

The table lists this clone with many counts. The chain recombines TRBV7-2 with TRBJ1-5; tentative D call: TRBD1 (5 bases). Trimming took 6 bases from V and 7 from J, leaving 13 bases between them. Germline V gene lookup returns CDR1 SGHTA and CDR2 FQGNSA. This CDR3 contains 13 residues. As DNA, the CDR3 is TGTGCCAGCAGTCCAACCGGGGGGCAGCCCCAGCATTTT. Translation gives CASSPTGGQPQHF.

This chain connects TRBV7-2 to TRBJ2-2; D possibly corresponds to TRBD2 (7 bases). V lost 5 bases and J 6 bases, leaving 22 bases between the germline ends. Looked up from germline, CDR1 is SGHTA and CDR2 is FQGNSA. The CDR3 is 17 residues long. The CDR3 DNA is TGTGCCAGCAGCGTCTTGGGGGGCGGGGGAAAGGCCGGGGAGCTGTTTTTT. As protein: CASSVLGGGGKAGELFF.

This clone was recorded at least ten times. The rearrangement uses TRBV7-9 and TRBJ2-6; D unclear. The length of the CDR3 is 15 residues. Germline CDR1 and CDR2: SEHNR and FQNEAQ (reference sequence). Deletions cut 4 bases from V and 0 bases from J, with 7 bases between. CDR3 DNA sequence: TGTGCCAGCAGCTATTGGAGCTCTGGGGCCAACGTCCTGACTTTC. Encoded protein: CASSYWSSGANVLTF.

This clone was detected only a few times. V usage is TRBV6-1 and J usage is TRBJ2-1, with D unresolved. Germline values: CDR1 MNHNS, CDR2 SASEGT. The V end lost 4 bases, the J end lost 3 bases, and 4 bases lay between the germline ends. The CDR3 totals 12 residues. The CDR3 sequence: CASSVSYNEQFF. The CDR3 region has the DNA TGTGCCAGCAGTGTCAGCTACAATGAGCAGTTCTTC.

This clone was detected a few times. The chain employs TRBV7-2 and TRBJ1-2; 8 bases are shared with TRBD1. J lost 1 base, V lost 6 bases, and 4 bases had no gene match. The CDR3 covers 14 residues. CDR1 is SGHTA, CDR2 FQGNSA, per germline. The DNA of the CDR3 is TGTGCCAGCAGTCGCGGACAGGGTAACTATGGCTACACCTTC. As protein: CASSRGQGNYGYTF.

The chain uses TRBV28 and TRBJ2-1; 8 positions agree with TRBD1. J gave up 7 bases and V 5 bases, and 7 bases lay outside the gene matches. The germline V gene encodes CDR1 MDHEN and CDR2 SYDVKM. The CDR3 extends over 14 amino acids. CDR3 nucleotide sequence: TGTGCCAGCAGTGCCGGGACAGGAGTGAATGAGCAGTTCTTC. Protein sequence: CASSAGTGVNEQFF.